This T cell receptor (beta chain) is drawn from a study of shared clonotypes between healthy human individuals (TCRdb year 2020). With regard to the full study: A couple of women and three men aged 18 to 49 years were included in the cohort. For each donor, three plates each were used for CD4 naive and CD4 memory, two plates were used for CD8 naive, and one plate was used for CD8 memory. The study deeply sequenced blood TCR repertoires of about 5 healthy adults to estimate repertoire size and the extent of clonotype sharing between individuals. Different laboratories and diverse techniques were used to prepare libraries and sequence TCR repertoires, to increase sequencing depth and limit assay-specific biases. Each donor's leukapheresis produced roughly between roughly 0.85 and 9.5 billion PBMCs. Points the paper makes about the study in general: The genetic and exposure-history diversity represented was limited by the small number of donors. Incomplete sequencing was indicated by rarefaction of sorted-subset datasets, despite the large sequencing depth. Only blood was sampled, and tissue TCR repertoires likely differ from those in blood. Compared with non-shared clonotypes, clonotypes shared by all four sorted-subset donors had higher generation probabilities. Sharing across a handful of donors was observed for roughly 5% of naive CD4, about 4% of naive CD8, over 2% of memory CD4, and about 0.38% of memory CD8 clonotypes. Pairwise subsampling indicated that sequencing depth was expected to affect the degree of clonotype sharing among donors. Larger estimated clonotype richness was generally found for naive subsets than for memory subsets.

As encoded in the germline V gene, CDR1 is WSHSY while CDR2 is SAAADI. Between the V and J ends, shortened by 4 bases and 7 bases respectively, the junction contains 16 bases. From cysteine to phenylalanine, the CDR3 is 15 amino acids long. The DNA shown is the 45-base CDR3, in frame from base 1. In the case of this clone: Its antigen target is currently unknown. Per-base qualities were not stored, and no clone one base away is much larger.

Using the deep immunoSEQ assay, multiplex PCR amplified TCR CDR3 regions from genomic DNA. For each cell subset, the extracted genomic DNA was distributed evenly across all wells of several immunoSEQ 96-well plates, and each plate served as one replicate. For sorted subsets, each replicate PCR was loaded with approximately 200 ng genomic DNA, equivalent to some 31,000 T cell genomes. The purified libraries were quantified using a Qubit 3.0 fluorometer, sized with a Bioanalyzer 2100, and then quantified again using the KAPA Library Quantification kit. Every immunoSEQ 96-well plate was sequenced on a dedicated single-read 150-cycle Illumina NextSeq 550 flow cell. As for the original processing: Because only junctional sequences without quality scores were contained in the immunoSEQ output, filtering matching that applied to full-length reads could not be performed. Sequences were annotated with PyIR, a Python wrapper for IgBLAST v1.9, and V/J genes and CDR3 were assigned using IMGT germline references. Reads with weak V/J assignments (E-value above 1e-6), missing CDR3, stop codons, out-of-frame junctions, or ambiguous translated residues were removed. A V3J clonotype was defined by an identical inferred V gene, J gene, and CDR3 amino acid sequence. Percentage overlap between repertoires was computed as shared unique clonotypes divided by the size of the smaller repertoire. Richness of each repertoire was evaluated using RTK rarefaction, the Chao1 estimator, and Recon v2.1 estimates of unobserved clonotypes. For all TCRbeta clonotypes obtained by the gDNA method from a handful of donors, generation probabilities were computed with OLGA. Entries here come from immuneACCESS through TCRdb and include only in-frame sequences with V and J called. Some clones fail to appear in such tables; in the studies checked, an unresolved V gene covers under half of the shortfall, and the cause of the remainder is unknown. V and J calls and clone size follow that table, whereas D and trimming were derived from the DNA. The sample table holds about 2.3 million clones, of which around 90% were seen once. The ten largest account for 0.3% to 0.4% of the sample.

Healthy HIV-negative adults with no recently reported acute infections or vaccinations were included as donors. Only Caucasian adults living in Nashville, Tennessee, USA were represented among the donors. CD4+ T cells were enriched by magnetic negative selection; naive cells were then positively selected on CD45RA, and the negative fraction formed the memory subset. Blood was collected by leukapheresis, and PBMCs were isolated by Ficoll-Histopaque density gradient centrifugation and then cryopreserved in liquid nitrogen vapor phase. Analytical flow cytometry was used to check the purity and quantity of each magnetically sorted T cell population. Genomic DNA was isolated from each sorted fraction and quantified by UV absorbance on a Nanodrop 2000c.

The chain joins TRBV10-2 to TRBJ1-4; a tentative D match to TRBD1 spans 5 bases. The sequenced material came from naive CD4+ T cells from PBMCs. In light of the paper, this sample's cell subset or site label describes: CD45RA+ positively selected. The clonotype originates from a man aged 18 to 30 in good health. Some clones in this sample may be carry-over from other donors' samples. The sequence in DNA is TGCGCCAGCAGTGGTTATTCACAGGTGGCTGAAAAACTGTTTTTT. Its coded protein is CASSGYSQVAEKLFF.